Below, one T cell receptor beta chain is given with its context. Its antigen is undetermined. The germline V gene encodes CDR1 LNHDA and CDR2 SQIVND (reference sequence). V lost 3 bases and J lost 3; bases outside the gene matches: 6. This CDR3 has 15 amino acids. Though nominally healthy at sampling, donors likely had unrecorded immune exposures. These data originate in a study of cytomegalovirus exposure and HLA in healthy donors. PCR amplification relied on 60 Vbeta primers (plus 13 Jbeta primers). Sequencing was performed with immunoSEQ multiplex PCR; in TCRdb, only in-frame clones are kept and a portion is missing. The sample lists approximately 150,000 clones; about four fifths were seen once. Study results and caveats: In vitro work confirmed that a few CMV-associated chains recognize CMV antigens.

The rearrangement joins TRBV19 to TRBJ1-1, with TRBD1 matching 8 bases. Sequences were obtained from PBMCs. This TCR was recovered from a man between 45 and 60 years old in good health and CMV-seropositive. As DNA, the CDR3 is TGTGCCAGTAGTATTAGGACAGGGATGGACACTGAAGCTTTCTTT. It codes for CASSIRTGMDTEAFF.